This is a list of T cell receptor beta chains from one sample in a study of glioma-infiltrating T cells after dendritic cell vaccination. Using immunoSEQ multiplex PCR, the repertoire was profiled, and TCRdb retains in-frame clones only, with some absent. The sample includes around 25,000 clones, 89% of them seen just once. The sequencing used blood, collected after dendritic cell vaccination. These receptors originate from a human donor with glioblastoma. CDR3s include the opening cysteine and the closing phenylalanine or tryptophan. Each record gives: D gene, clone size, J gene, V gene, CDR3 DNA, CDR3 protein. The D gene is left open where the match is weak. Size is omitted from some rows. Given values are once, few, many or a class for expanded clones.

D: TRBD2; size: once; J: TRBJ2-1; V: TRBV6-1; DNA: TGTGCCATTACAGCGGGGGGACCAAGCTACAATGAGCAGTTCTTC; CDR3: CAITAGGPSYNEQFF
D: TRBD2; size: -; J: TRBJ2-1; V: TRBV11-3; DNA: TGTGCCAGCAGCTTAGGAACTAGCGGGGGGGCTATCTACAATGAGCAGTTCTTC; CDR3: CASSLGTSGGAIYNEQFF
D: TRBD1; size: -; J: TRBJ2-1; V: TRBV4-2; DNA: TGTGCCAGCAGCCCGCGCGTACTGACCACGGACAGGGCTTACAATGAGCAGTTCTTC; CDR3: CASSPRVLTTDRAYNEQFF
D: -; size: -; J: TRBJ1-4; V: TRBV7-9; DNA: TGTGCCAGCAGCTTAAGTACGGGTAATGAAAAACTGTTTTTT; CDR3: CASSLSTGNEKLFF
D: -; size: -; J: TRBJ1-5; V: TRBV6-6; DNA: TGTGCCAGCAGGACAGATCAGCCCCAGCATTTT; CDR3: CASRTDQPQHF
D: -; size: -; J: TRBJ1-2; V: TRBV6-6; DNA: TGTGCCAGCAGCCACGACGGGGGTAGAGGCTACACCTTC; CDR3: CASSHDGGRGYTF
D: TRBD1; size: once; J: TRBJ1-2; V: TRBV27; DNA: TGTGCCAGCAGTCCCGGGACAGGGGTCTACACCTTC; CDR3: CASSPGTGVYTF
D: -; size: -; J: TRBJ1-3; V: TRBV5-4; DNA: TGTGCCAGCAGCTTGCAGGGATCTGGAAACACCATATATTTT; CDR3: CASSLQGSGNTIYF
D: -; size: -; J: TRBJ2-7; V: TRBV5-1; DNA: TGCGCCAGCAGCCCGTTAATCCAGGGGTCTCGAGGGGAGCAGTACTTC; CDR3: CASSPLIQGSRGEQYF
D: -; size: -; J: TRBJ1-2; V: TRBV5-1; DNA: TGCGCCAGCAGCTTGGAGTTAGTTGGGCAGCGCTACACCTTC; CDR3: CASSLELVGQRYTF
D: TRBD2; size: once; J: TRBJ2-5; V: TRBV6-1; DNA: TGTGCCAGTGGGGGACTAGCGGGGGAAGAGACCCAGTACTTC; CDR3: CASGGLAGEETQYF
D: TRBD2; size: -; J: TRBJ2-1; V: TRBV5-1; DNA: TGCGCCAGCAGCTTGGGCGGGAGTCTGGCTAATGAGCAGTTCTTC; CDR3: CASSLGGSLANEQFF
D: -; size: -; J: TRBJ1-6; V: TRBV19; DNA: TGTGCCACCGACCAGGGCCCCAACTTTGTGTCCCTCCACTTT; CDR3: CATDQGPNFVSLHF
D: -; size: -; J: TRBJ2-5; V: TRBV25-1; DNA: TGTGCCAGCAGTGAACCAGGGGGGAATTGGGGAGAGACCCAGTACTTC; CDR3: CASSEPGGNWGETQYF
D: -; size: once; J: TRBJ1-2; V: TRBV6-6; DNA: TGTGCCTTACAGGTCGGAGAAGGTGGCTACACCTTC; CDR3: CALQVGEGGYTF
D: -; size: -; J: TRBJ1-4; V: TRBV25-1; DNA: TGTGCCAGCAGTGAAGGACAAATCTGGGAAAAACTGTTTTTT; CDR3: CASSEGQIWEKLFF
D: -; size: -; J: TRBJ1-1; V: TRBV5-1; DNA: TGCGCCAGCAGCTTGGCCGGGTCTGAAGCTTTCTTT; CDR3: CASSLAGSEAFF
D: -; size: -; J: TRBJ1-2; V: TRBV6-1; DNA: TGTGCCAGCTCGCCCTCACCCAACTTCTATGGCTACACCTTC; CDR3: CASSPSPNFYGYTF
D: -; size: -; J: TRBJ2-1; V: TRBV5-1; DNA: TGCGCCAGCAGCTCCGGAGGCGGGGCTCCCTACAATGAGCAGTTCTTC; CDR3: CASSSGGGAPYNEQFF
D: -; size: -; J: TRBJ2-7; V: TRBV18; DNA: TGTGCCAGCTCACCGGGTCTGGAGGCTGTCTTCTTCTTC; CDR3: CASSPGLEAVFFF
D: -; size: once; J: TRBJ2-7; V: TRBV10-3; DNA: TGTGCCATCGGGGATGAGACTAGCTCCTACGAGCAGTACTTC; CDR3: CAIGDETSSYEQYF
D: -; size: -; J: TRBJ2-7; V: TRBV27; DNA: TGTGCCAGCAGCCAGAAAGGGGGGGGGCTTTCCTACGAGCAGTACTTC; CDR3: CASSQKGGGLSYEQYF
D: -; size: once; J: TRBJ2-3; V: TRBV11-2; DNA: TGTGCCAGCAGCTTAGACAGGGGTGGTACAGATACGCAGTATTTT; CDR3: CASSLDRGGTDTQYF
D: TRBD1; size: -; J: TRBJ1-5; V: TRBV4-1; DNA: TGCGCCAGCAGCCAAGGTCAGGGGGATAATCAGCCCCAGCATTTT; CDR3: CASSQGQGDNQPQHF
D: TRBD1; size: few; J: TRBJ1-4; V: TRBV25-1; DNA: TGTGCCAGCAGTGAACCCACGACAGGGCTTGAAAAACTGTTTTTT; CDR3: CASSEPTTGLEKLFF
D: -; size: -; J: TRBJ2-2; V: TRBV11-3; DNA: TGTGCCAGCCAGCGGAAGGGAGCGGCGAACACCGGGGAGCTGTTTTTT; CDR3: CASQRKGAANTGELFF
D: TRBD1; size: -; J: TRBJ2-5; V: TRBV10-1; DNA: TGCGCCAGCAGTCCAGGGGGCTTGGAGACCCAGTACTTC; CDR3: CASSPGGLETQYF
D: -; size: -; J: TRBJ1-2; V: TRBV19; DNA: TGTGCCAGTAGCCCGGGGGATAAGTATGGCTACACCTTC; CDR3: CASSPGDKYGYTF
D: TRBD2; size: -; J: TRBJ2-1; V: TRBV27; DNA: TGTGCCAGCAGCCGCCCAGGCGGGGGGGGGCTGTACAATGAGCAGTTCTTC; CDR3: CASSRPGGGGLYNEQFF
D: -; size: once; J: TRBJ1-2; V: TRBV6-1; DNA: TGTGCCAGCAGTGAGAACAGGGACGGCTACACCTTC; CDR3: CASSENRDGYTF
D: -; size: -; J: TRBJ2-7; V: TRBV4-1; DNA: TGCGCCAGCAGCCACCGGGACACCAAGAGCTCCTACGAGCAGTACTTC; CDR3: CASSHRDTKSSYEQYF
D: TRBD1; size: -; J: TRBJ2-5; V: TRBV27; DNA: TGTGCCAGCAGCCTCCGGGACAGCTACCTTCACCAAGAGACCCAGTACTTC; CDR3: CASSLRDSYLHQETQYF
D: -; size: -; J: TRBJ1-5; V: TRBV7-9; DNA: TGTGCCAGCGGATTAGGACAGATGCAGCCCCAGCATTTT; CDR3: CASGLGQMQPQHF
D: -; size: few; J: TRBJ2-5; V: TRBV7-2; DNA: TGTGCCAGCAGCTCAGGACAGGGAGGGGCCCAAGAGACCCAGTACTTC; CDR3: CASSSGQGGAQETQYF
D: -; size: -; J: TRBJ1-2; V: TRBV9; DNA: TGTGCCAGCAGCCTCGAAACAGGGCCCGGCTACACCTTC; CDR3: CASSLETGPGYTF
D: -; size: -; J: TRBJ2-5; V: TRBV5-1; DNA: TGCGCCAGCAGCTTGAGCAGGGGAGGGGAGACCCAGTACTTC; CDR3: CASSLSRGGETQYF
D: -; size: -; J: TRBJ2-7; V: TRBV4-3; DNA: TGCGCCAGCAGCCACCTTCAGGGATCCTACGAGCAGTACTTC; CDR3: CASSHLQGSYEQYF
D: TRBD1; size: -; J: TRBJ1-1; V: TRBV5-5; DNA: TGTGCCAGCAGTCGGGGACAGGGGGACACTGAAGCTTTCTTT; CDR3: CASSRGQGDTEAFF
D: -; size: few; J: TRBJ1-1; V: TRBV18; DNA: TGTGCCAGCTCAAGGGAGGCTCCTCGCCGGAACACTGAAGCTTTCTTT; CDR3: CASSREAPRRNTEAFF
D: -; size: -; J: TRBJ2-7; V: TRBV6-5; DNA: TGTGCCAGCAGTTATTCCCCATGGAGCTACGAGCAGTACTTC; CDR3: CASSYSPWSYEQYF
D: -; size: -; J: TRBJ2-2; V: TRBV5-1; DNA: TGCGCCAGCAGCTTAGCTCGGGGAGAAATGAACACCGGGGAGCTGTTTTTT; CDR3: CASSLARGEMNTGELFF
D: TRBD2; size: -; J: TRBJ2-2; V: TRBV11-2; DNA: TGTGCCAGCAGCTCTAGCGGGGGGGTTAACACCGGGGAGCTGTTTTTT; CDR3: CASSSSGGVNTGELFF
D: TRBD1; size: -; J: TRBJ1-2; V: TRBV5-1; DNA: TGCGCCAGCAGCTTGTCCGGACAGGGGGCGTATGGCTACACCTTC; CDR3: CASSLSGQGAYGYTF
D: -; size: few; J: TRBJ2-2; V: TRBV18; DNA: TGTGCCAGCTCCTCAGGTCAGGTGAACACCGGGGAGCTGTTTTTT; CDR3: CASSSGQVNTGELFF
D: -; size: -; J: TRBJ1-5; V: TRBV6-1; DNA: TGTGCCAGCAGTGAGCGGGATCGGCCCCAGCATTTT; CDR3: CASSERDRPQHF
D: -; size: -; J: TRBJ2-7; V: TRBV30; DNA: TGTGCCTGGAGTGTATACGGGAGAGAGTACTTC; CDR3: CAWSVYGREYF
D: -; size: -; J: TRBJ1-4; V: TRBV27; DNA: TGTGCCAGCAGTTGGACAGTTAATAATGAAAAACTGTTTTTT; CDR3: CASSWTVNNEKLFF
D: TRBD2; size: -; J: TRBJ2-1; V: TRBV5-4; DNA: TGTGCCAGCAGACCTAGCGGGGGGGCCTTCGATGAGCAGTTCTTC; CDR3: CASRPSGGAFDEQFF
D: TRBD1; size: -; J: TRBJ2-1; V: TRBV11-2; DNA: TGTGCCAGCACTGACAGGGGGATGAGGTACAATGAGCAGTTCTTC; CDR3: CASTDRGMRYNEQFF
D: TRBD1; size: -; J: TRBJ1-3; V: TRBV10-2; DNA: TGCGCCAGCAGTGAGAGGACAGGGGGAAACACCATATATTTT; CDR3: CASSERTGGNTIYF